Listed below are T cell receptor beta chains from one sample, sequenced in a study of Ad26.COV2.S vaccination and SARS-CoV-2 variants. The assay was immunoSEQ multiplex PCR, and TCRdb's table has in-frame clones only and misses some. In the table there are about 480,000 clones, around 88% of which are singletons. Sequenced material: peripheral blood, taken in a trial of Ad26.COV2.S vaccine versus placebo. The receptor source for this set is a person between 18 and 65 years old who received the Ad26.COV2.S COVID-19 vaccine or a placebo. Each CDR3 is given with its conserved first and last residue. The D gene is left open where the match is weak. Size is stated for part of the rows, as once, few or many counts, or as a class when the clone is expanded.

V,D,J,size,CDR3,DNA
TRBV5-1,.,TRBJ2-1,.,CASSLLGDLSYNEQFF,TGCGCCAGCAGCTTGCTTGGGGACCTCTCCTACAATGAGCAGTTCTTC
TRBV28,.,TRBJ1-5,.,CASSFSGSNQPQHF,TGTGCCAGCAGTTTTTCAGGTAGCAATCAGCCCCAGCATTTT
TRBV27,.,TRBJ1-6,once,CASSYWGNNSPLHF,TGTGCCAGCAGTTACTGGGGGAATAATTCACCCCTCCACTTT
TRBV6-1,.,TRBJ1-2,.,CASSEARSRVGGYTF,TGTGCCAGCAGTGAAGCTCGTTCCAGGGTTGGTGGCTACACCTTC
TRBV11-2,.,TRBJ2-1,.,CASSSQGFYSRNEQFF,TGTGCCAGCAGCTCGCAGGGGTTCTACTCTAGGAATGAGCAGTTCTTC
TRBV25-1,.,TRBJ1-2,.,CASSTMGTTGYTF,TGTGCCAGCAGCACAATGGGGACAACTGGCTACACCTTC
TRBV15,.,TRBJ2-3,.,CATSRDRVDTQYF,TGTGCCACCAGCAGAGATCGTGTAGATACGCAGTATTTT
TRBV28,.,TRBJ2-5,once,CASSFFWGPQETQYF,TGTGCCAGCAGTTTCTTTTGGGGGCCTCAAGAGACCCAGTACTTC
TRBV5-1,TRBD1,TRBJ1-6,.,CASRGVPTGSNSPLHF,TGCGCCAGCAGAGGGGTACCGACAGGGTCCAATTCACCCCTCCACTTT
TRBV6-2/TRBV6-3,TRBD2,TRBJ2-2,.,CASSYQAAGPPGELFF,TGTGCCAGCAGTTACCAGGCAGCGGGACCACCCGGGGAGCTGTTTTTT
TRBV19,.,TRBJ1-5,.,CASSIFIRQPQHF,TGTGCCAGTAGTATATTTATCCGTCAGCCCCAGCATTTT
TRBV6-2/TRBV6-3,TRBD2,TRBJ2-1,.,CASSFTSRGLAGYDEQFF,TGTGCCAGCAGTTTTACTTCTAGAGGACTAGCGGGATACGATGAGCAGTTCTTC
TRBV28,.,TRBJ1-5,.,CASSLPGRSNQPQHF,TGTGCCAGCAGTTTACCAGGCCGTAGCAATCAGCCCCAGCATTTT
TRBV6-1,.,TRBJ1-3,once,CASSEARAVGNTIYF,TGTGCCAGCAGTGAAGCGCGCGCGGTTGGAAACACCATATATTTT
TRBV11-2,.,TRBJ2-6,.,CASSLAGLRSGANVLTF,TGTGCCAGCAGCTTGGCCGGTCTCAGATCTGGGGCCAACGTCCTGACTTTC
TRBV7-2,.,TRBJ2-1,.,CASTPPRVGEQFF,TGTGCCAGCACCCCTCCCCGTGTCGGAGAGCAGTTCTTC
TRBV28,TRBD2,TRBJ2-7,.,CASSFSGGSPYEQYF,TGTGCCAGCAGTTTTTCAGGCGGGAGCCCCTACGAGCAGTACTTC
TRBV28,TRBD2,TRBJ2-7,.,CASRPGLGLYEQYF,TGTGCCAGCAGGCCGGGACTAGGTCTCTACGAGCAGTACTTC
TRBV7-3,.,TRBJ2-2,.,CASSQVSGELFF,TGTGCCAGCAGCCAAGTCTCCGGGGAGCTGTTTTTT
TRBV5-5,.,TRBJ2-7,few,CASSLRDTDSYEQYF,TGTGCCAGCAGCTTGAGGGACACCGACTCCTACGAGCAGTACTTC
TRBV6-7,TRBD1,TRBJ1-4,few,CASSYETQGASDEKLFF,TGTGCCAGCAGTTACGAGACACAGGGGGCATCGGATGAAAAACTGTTTTTT
TRBV6-5,.,TRBJ1-1,.,CASTEGNGPEAFF,TGTGCCAGCACAGAGGGGAATGGTCCTGAAGCTTTCTTT
TRBV6-6,.,TRBJ1-2,.,CASSSFTNYGYTF,TGTGCCAGCAGTTCGTTCACTAACTATGGCTACACCTTC
TRBV6-2/TRBV6-3,.,TRBJ2-5,.,CASSYWTGQETQYF,TGTGCCAGCAGTTACTGGACCGGACAAGAGACCCAGTACTTC
TRBV2,.,TRBJ2-7,.,CASSVSYEQYF,TGTGCCAGCAGTGTAAGCTACGAGCAGTACTTC
TRBV27,.,TRBJ1-5,.,CASSLTGKSNQPQHF,TGTGCCAGCAGTTTAACAGGGAAAAGCAATCAGCCCCAGCATTTT
TRBV7-9,.,TRBJ1-2,few,CASSLAGTLGYGYTF,TGTGCCAGCAGCTTAGCGGGGACACTTGGGTATGGCTACACCTTC
TRBV5-4,.,TRBJ2-1,.,CASSPASRSYNEQFF,TGTGCCAGCAGCCCGGCTAGTAGGTCCTACAATGAGCAGTTCTTC
TRBV3-1/TRBV3-2,.,TRBJ1-2,.,CASSQDDLVGGYTF,TGTGCCAGCAGCCAAGATGACTTAGTAGGCGGCTACACCTTC
TRBV6-5,.,TRBJ1-3,few,CASRQGSSGNTIYF,TGTGCCAGCAGACAGGGCAGCTCTGGAAACACCATATATTTT
TRBV12-3/TRBV12-4,.,TRBJ1-2,.,CASRTWGYGYTF,TGTGCCAGCAGAACTTGGGGCTATGGCTACACCTTC
TRBV28,TRBD1,TRBJ1-3,.,CASSSPYMTPGQKAAGNTIYF,TGTGCCAGCAGTTCCCCCTATATGACTCCGGGACAGAAAGCCGCCGGAAACACCATATATTTT
TRBV18,TRBD1,TRBJ2-1,.,CASSPDRVQFF,TGTGCCAGCTCACCGGACAGGGTCCAGTTCTTC
TRBV28,TRBD1,TRBJ1-5,.,CASSLSRQGGSFTPYSNQPQHF,TGTGCCAGCAGTTTAAGTCGACAGGGGGGAAGCTTTACACCATATAGCAATCAGCCCCAGCATTTT
TRBV7-8,.,TRBJ2-3,many,CASSNGTVLLRTQYF,TGTGCCAGCAGCAACGGGACCGTGCTGTTACGTACGCAGTATTTT
TRBV28,.,TRBJ1-5,.,CASSGTLRNQPQHF,TGTGCCAGCAGTGGAACGTTGCGGAATCAGCCCCAGCATTTT
TRBV19,.,TRBJ1-2,.,CASSLRLGTGKIDTF,TGTGCCAGTAGTCTTCGCTTGGGGACGGGGAAAATTGACACCTTC
TRBV6-5,.,TRBJ1-5,once,CASRDYQPQHF,TGTGCCAGCAGGGATTATCAGCCCCAGCATTTT
TRBV9,.,TRBJ1-1,once,CASSPLGGRGNTEAFF,TGTGCCAGCAGCCCGTTGGGTGGTCGCGGGAACACTGAAGCTTTCTTT
TRBV6-5,.,TRBJ2-1,.,CASSYSRGMTYNEQFF,TGTGCCAGCAGTTACTCGAGAGGGATGACCTACAATGAGCAGTTCTTC
TRBV5-6,.,TRBJ1-4,.,CASSLYTGPHNEKLFF,TGTGCCAGCAGCCTATACACAGGGCCCCATAATGAAAAACTGTTTTTT
TRBV27,.,TRBJ2-1,.,CASSPRTTLLYNEQFF,TGTGCCAGCAGTCCCCGGACCACCCTCCTCTACAATGAGCAGTTCTTC
TRBV7-9,.,TRBJ2-2,few,CASSPYGTGVTGELFF,TGTGCCAGCAGCCCTTACGGGACCGGGGTCACCGGGGAGCTGTTTTTT
TRBV27,TRBD2,TRBJ2-1,.,CASSLDYRLASGRFF,TGTGCCAGCAGTTTAGACTACCGACTAGCCAGCGGGAGGTTCTTC
TRBV28,TRBD1,TRBJ1-2,.,CASSSSGGFYGYTF,TGTGCCAGCAGTTCCTCAGGGGGCTTCTATGGCTACACCTTC
TRBV7-9,.,TRBJ2-5,.,CASSPGGLETQYF,TGTGCCAGCAGCCCCGGAGGGTTGGAGACCCAGTACTTC
TRBV5-4,TRBD1,TRBJ2-3,.,CASSRGQGEDTQYF,TGTGCCAGCAGCCGGGGACAGGGAGAAGATACGCAGTATTTT
TRBV27,TRBD1,TRBJ1-5,.,CASSTNRQGRDQPQHF,TGTGCCAGCTCGACCAACCGACAGGGTAGGGATCAGCCCCAGCATTTT
TRBV7-3,.,TRBJ2-7,.,CASSLQGGYTYEQYF,TGTGCCAGCAGCTTACAGGGGGGGTACACCTACGAGCAGTACTTC
TRBV5-5,.,TRBJ1-5,.,CASSPYSNQPQHF,TGTGCCAGCAGTCCGTATAGCAATCAGCCCCAGCATTTT